This entry is about one TCR beta chain. This sample was taken from a study of PD-L1 blockade in urothelial cancer. Turning to the study itself: Specimens of blood held a median count of 141,255 T cells.

From germline, CDR1 is SGDLS and CDR2 YYNGEE. This CDR3 has 14 residues. The trim removed 4 bases at V and 4 bases at J, leaving 7 bases unmatched. Repertoires were generated with immunoSEQ multiplex PCR, while TCRdb's copy carries only in-frame clones and drops some. The data show 57,000 or so clones, approximately 80% seen once. Each individual provided 1 to 8 samples (taken pretreatment and on-treatment). The receptor was derived from a man aged 65-85 years with urothelial cancer. This material consisted of PBMCs, taken around atezolizumab (anti-PD-L1) treatment. This chain links TRBV9 with TRBJ2-7, with TRBD1 identical over 8 bases. For the CDR3, the DNA is TGTGCCAGCAGCCCTCGACAGGGGACTTACGAGCAGTACTTC. Translated, it gives CASSPRQGTYEQYF.